Below, 6 T cell receptor beta chains from the same sample are listed, as sequenced in a study of blood T cell repertoires in COVID-19. Sequencing used immunoSEQ multiplex PCR; TCRdb keeps in-frame clones, though not all of them. Among 85,000 to 130,000 clones, approximately 84% were seen once, and the ten largest hold roughly 29%. What was sequenced was peripheral blood. The source of these receptors is a man in his sixties with acute or convalescent COVID-19.

The rearrangement links TRBV5-6 to TRBJ2-5; unclear D gene. In germline, CDR1 is SGHDT, CDR2 YYEEEE. V was clipped by 4 bases and J by 2 bases, with 9 bases between them. This CDR3 region has 13 residues. CDR3: CASSLTFQETQYF. The CDR3 DNA follows: TGTGCCAGCAGCCTGACATTTCAAGAGACCCAGTACTTC.

There are many counts of this clone. The genes are TRBV7-9 and TRBJ1-4; TRBD1 is a possible D gene (5 bases). Germline lookup yields CDR1 SEHNR and CDR2 FQNEAQ (reference sequence). Trimming cost V 2 bases and J 0 bases, with 13 bases left between them. The CDR3 loop spans 17 amino acids. This CDR3 is CASSLSRVLATNEKLFF. CDR3 nucleotides: TGTGCCAGCAGCTTATCCAGGGTTCTTGCAACTAATGAAAAACTGTTTTTT.

The V gene is TRBV7-9, the J gene TRBJ2-5; the D is unclear. V was clipped by 5 bases and J by 5 bases, with 9 bases between them. From germline, CDR1 is SEHNR and CDR2 FQNEAQ (reference sequence). The CDR3 covers 12 residues. The CDR3 loop reads CASSLPVETQYF. The CDR3 region has the DNA TGTGCCAGCAGCCTTCCTGTGGAGACCCAGTACTTC.

Only one count was recorded for this clone. The chain carries TRBV19 and TRBJ2-5; 12 positions agree with TRBD2. From germline, CDR1 is LNHDA and CDR2 SQIVND (reference sequence). Trimming cost V 3 bases and J 4 bases; bases outside gene matches: 3. This CDR3 spans 15 amino acids. CDR3 sequence (DNA): TGTGCCAGTAGTATCCGACTAGCGGGAGCAGAGACCCAGTACTTC. This codes for CASSIRLAGAETQYF.

This sequence joins TRBV5-4 and TRBJ2-7; TRBD2 aligns across 7 bases. V trimming: 7 bases; J trimming: 1 base; junction bases outside the gene matches: 14. Germline loops: CDR1 SGHNT, CDR2 YYREEE (reference sequence). The CDR3 is 16 residues long. This chain's CDR3 is CASRPGGRERSYEQYV. The CDR3 DNA sequence: TGTGCCAGCCGCCCGGGCGGGCGGGAGAGATCCTACGAGCAGTACGTC.

The V gene is TRBV6-2 or TRBV6-3, the J gene TRBJ2-1; D is possibly TRBD2 (6 bases). This CDR3 has 14 amino acids. Trimming took 6 bases from V and 7 from J, leaving 16 bases between them. The V gene's germline CDR1 is MNHEY and CDR2 SVGEGT. DNA for the CDR3: TGTGCCAGCAGCCCCGAAGCGGGCGCAAATGAGCAGTTCTTC. Protein: CASSPEAGANEQFF.